A selection of T cell receptor beta chains follows, all from one sample in a study of siplizumab effects on memory and regulatory T cells. Some clones are missing from TCRdb's copy, which holds only in-frame ones; the method was immunoSEQ multiplex PCR. Among some 97,000 clones listed, around 93% were seen once. Sequencing was performed on non-Treg CD4+ T cells sorted from blood. These receptors all come from a human donor in good health. Each CDR3 is given without its conserved first and last residue.

TRBV29-1	TRBJ2-3	11	SAQTSGTDTQY
TRBV6-1	TRBJ1-6	13	ASSSDGSYNSPLH
TRBV5-5	TRBJ2-1	14	ASSSGSSSSYNEQF
TRBV4-1	TRBJ1-1	12	ASSRTPSGTEAF
TRBV19	TRBJ1-5	10	ASSYSNQPQH
TRBV30	TRBJ1-2	12	AWSTDSGNYGYT
TRBV5-6	TRBJ2-7	12	ASSLRVASYEQY
TRBV29-1	TRBJ2-7	13	SVVLPPETSYEQY
TRBV5-1	TRBJ2-7	12	ASSLSSGSHEQY
TRBV4-1	TRBJ2-7	14	ASSPQRYVGSYEQY
TRBV5-5	TRBJ2-2	10	ASSLVSGELF
TRBV7-9	TRBJ1-6	12	ASSSQGHNSPLH
TRBV9	TRBJ2-3	14	ASSPGGLAGGDTQY
TRBV21-1	TRBJ1-5	18	ASSKAQATIALIGNQPQH
TRBV5-6	TRBJ2-2	13	ASSPSGALAGELF
TRBV5-1	TRBJ2-3	14	ASSFGTMSSTDTQY
TRBV7-3	TRBJ2-1	10	ASSPPTKEQF
TRBV5-1	TRBJ2-7	14	ASSFLTERPTYEQY